These 20 T cell receptor beta chains share one sample of origin, sequenced in a study of shared clonotypes between healthy human individuals (dated by TCRdb to about 2020). The method behind the library was the immunoSEQ multiplex PCR assay. TCRdb obtained this table from immuneACCESS and retained in-frame rearrangements with V and J assigned. These tables miss some clones; where compared with another copy, unresolved V genes account for less than half of the shortfall, and the remainder is unexplained. The sample table lists about 2.5 million clones, 92% of them with a count of one. The ten largest clones capture approximately 0.41% of the sample. The material sequenced was naive CD4+ T cells from PBMCs. The sample's cell subset or site label is to be understood as: CD45RA+ positively selected. These receptors originate from a man aged 18 to 29 in good health. Some clones in this sample may be carry-over from other donors' samples.

The chain employs TRBV5-1 and TRBJ2-3, with 7 bases matching TRBD1. CDR1 and CDR2 (germline): SGHRS, YFSETQ. The CDR3 consists of 18 residues. J was trimmed by 0 bases and V by 7 bases; bases with no gene match: 17. This CDR3 reads CASAGGYGTATSTDTQYF. In nucleotides, the CDR3 is TGCGCCAGCGCTGGCGGTTATGGGACAGCAACTAGCACAGATACGCAGTATTTT.

The chain couples TRBV7-2 to TRBJ2-7; 7 bases are a match to TRBD2. Germline trimming cut 1 base from V and 5 bases from J; bases unmatched to any gene: 8. Looked up from germline, CDR1 is SGHTA and CDR2 is FQGNSA. The length of the CDR3 is 15 residues. CDR3: CASSLEASGSDEQYF. The CDR3 region has the DNA TGTGCCAGCAGCTTAGAGGCTAGCGGAAGCGACGAGCAGTACTTC.

This rearrangement joins TRBV28 to TRBJ1-2; tentative D call: TRBD1 (6 bases). V lost 6 bases and J lost 4, with 18 bases in between. The germline gives CDR1 MDHEN, CDR2 SYDVKM. The CDR3 has 15 residues. The CDR3 region is CASRSTETGAYGYTF. In DNA form, the CDR3 reads TGTGCCAGCAGATCCACCGAGACAGGAGCCTATGGCTACACCTTC.

Concerning this clone itself: The same CDR3 can be traced to other DNA sequences in this sample. V and J are TRBV6-5 and TRBJ1-2; unclear D gene. Between the trimmed V and J ends, which lost 5 bases and 5 bases, there was a span of 12 bases. Looked up from germline, CDR1 is MNHEY and CDR2 is SVGAGI. The CDR3 loop spans 13 amino acids. CDR3 nucleotides: TGTGCCAGCAGTCCCCGAGAGGAATATGGCTACACCTTC. This codes for CASSPREEYGYTF.

The chain carries TRBV7-9 and TRBJ2-7; TRBD2 might be the D (6 bases). With 5 bases removed from V and 2 bases from J, the gap between germline ends came to 13 bases. Germline loops: CDR1 SEHNR, CDR2 FQNEAQ (reference sequence). CDR3 length: 14 residues. CDR3 loop: CASSLREAPYEQYF. CDR3 in DNA: TGTGCCAGCAGCCTGAGGGAGGCCCCCTACGAGCAGTACTTC.

With respect to this clone: Other DNA variants within this sample encode the same CDR3. This chain links TRBV10-3 with TRBJ2-3; D is ambiguous. V was cut by 3 bases and J by 2 bases, with 3 bases left in between. Germline CDR1 is ENHRY and CDR2 is SYGVKD. This CDR3 is built from 12 residues. The CDR3: CAISEFTDTQYF. DNA of the CDR3: TGTGCCATCAGTGAATTCACAGATACGCAGTATTTT.

The rearrangement links TRBV6-1 to TRBJ2-2; tentatively, D is TRBD1 (6 bases). In germline, CDR1 is MNHNS, CDR2 SASEGT. Trimming stripped 11 bases from V and 7 bases from J, with 17 bases between. CDR3 length equals 13 residues. This CDR3 is CAAQTGFNGELFF. The CDR3 nucleotides are TGTGCCGCCCAGACAGGTTTCAACGGGGAGCTGTTTTTT.

The V gene is TRBV9, the J gene TRBJ2-2; 8 bases match TRBD1. Looked up from germline, CDR1 is SGDLS and CDR2 is YYNGEE. Unmatched junction bases numbered 9, after V lost 1 base and J lost 10 bases. This CDR3 spans 15 amino acids. CDR3 coding DNA: TGTGCCAGCAGCGTACTAGGGACAGGAGATTCGGAGCTGTTTTTT. Translation gives CASSVLGTGDSELFF.

This clone was recorded a few times. The identical CDR3 is also encoded by other nucleotide sequences in the sample. The rearrangement links TRBV15 to TRBJ1-1, with 7 nucleotides matching TRBD1. Unmatched junction bases numbered 3, after V lost 0 bases and J lost 8 bases. The CDR3 totals 13 residues. CDR1 is LNHNV, CDR2 YYDKDF, per germline (reference sequence). The chain's CDR3 is CATSREWTGEAFF. The CDR3 nucleotides read TGTGCCACCAGCAGAGAATGGACAGGAGAAGCTTTCTTT.

The chain recombines TRBV27 with TRBJ2-5; D gene unclear. This CDR3 region has 13 residues. The V gene's germline CDR1 is MNHEY and CDR2 SMNVEV (reference sequence). V shed 4 bases and J shed 2 bases, with 8 bases lying between them. CDR3 sequence reads: CASSSLQQETQYF. The DNA of the CDR3 is TGTGCCAGCAGTTCCCTCCAACAAGAGACCCAGTACTTC.

The chain employs TRBV9 and TRBJ2-1; D unclear. This CDR3 is built from 14 residues. In germline, CDR1 is SGDLS, CDR2 YYNGEE. V lost 4 bases and J lost 7, with 15 bases in between. This CDR3 reads CASSPRAMGNEQFF. CDR3 DNA sequence: TGTGCCAGCAGCCCACGGGCTATGGGAAATGAGCAGTTCTTC.

V and J are TRBV19 and TRBJ2-7; D is unclear. The CDR3 totals 14 residues. V was pared by 4 bases and J by 3 bases, with 13 bases between. Looked up from germline, CDR1 is LNHDA and CDR2 is SQIVND (reference sequence). The CDR3 nucleotides are TGTGCCAGTAGTAAACCGACAACGAACTACGAGCAGTACTTC. Its translation: CASSKPTTNYEQYF.

The chain joins TRBV28 to TRBJ2-7, with 7 bases that match TRBD1. Germline CDR1 reads MDHEN; CDR2 reads SYDVKM. The CDR3 runs to 13 residues. J lost 9 bases, V lost 7 bases, and 12 bases had no gene match. As DNA, the CDR3 is TGTGCCAGCACCATGCTACAGGGGTGGAGGCAGTACTTC. This translates into CASTMLQGWRQYF.

This clone came up once. This chain links TRBV5-1 with TRBJ2-6, with 7 bases lining up with TRBD1. CDR3 size: 18 residues. The junction had 12 bases not matched to a gene; V was cut back by 6 bases and J by 0 bases. Germline lookup yields CDR1 SGHRS and CDR2 YFSETQ. CDR3 loop: CASTRDRRLSSGANVLTF. The CDR3 region has the DNA TGCGCCAGCACCCGGGACAGACGACTAAGCTCTGGGGCCAACGTCCTGACTTTC.

This sequence joins TRBV6-1 and TRBJ1-2, with D possibly matching TRBD1 (5 bases). The germline CDR1 and CDR2 sequences are MNHNS and SASEGT. Trimming left V 7 bases short and J 0 bases short, with 12 bases between. This CDR3 comprises 14 residues. Written as DNA, the CDR3 is TGTGCCAGCACCAGGGTGGCCACTAACTATGGCTACACCTTC. Residues: CASTRVATNYGYTF.

Turning to this clone: Other DNA sequences in this specimen translate into the identical CDR3. The chain links TRBV28 to TRBJ2-5; D not certain. Germline lookup yields CDR1 MDHEN and CDR2 SYDVKM. The V and J ends lost 2 bases and 0 bases respectively, with 4 bases between them. CDR3 length: 13 amino acids. As DNA, the CDR3 is TGTGCCAGCAGTTTAGGTTACCAAGAGACCCAGTACTTC. It codes for CASSLGYQETQYF.

V is TRBV9 and J is TRBJ2-5; either TRBD1 or TRBD2 may fit D (7 bases each). Trimming took off 4 bases at V and 5 bases at J, with 18 bases between the two ends. The germline CDR1 and CDR2 sequences are SGDLS and YYNGEE. The CDR3 covers 15 residues. The CDR3 nucleotides are TGTGCCAGCAGCCCCAGGGGGGGGCTTTTGGAGACCCAGTACTTC. This encodes CASSPRGGLLETQYF. Drawing the rest from reference TRBV9 and TRBJ2-5, the complete variable domain is DSGVTQTPKHLITATGQRVTLRCSPRSGDLSVYWYQQSLDQGLQFLIQYYNGEERAKGNILERFSAQQFPDLHSELNLSSLELGDSALYFCASSPRGGLLETQYFGPGTRLLVL.

J is TRBJ2-1 and V is TRBV4-3, with D possibly being TRBD2 (5 bases). CDR1 is LGHNA, CDR2 YSLEER, per germline. The CDR3 length is 14 residues. V lost 2 bases and J lost 3, with 8 bases in between. As DNA, the CDR3 is TGCGCCAGCAGCCAACTCGAGGGCTACAATGAGCAGTTCTTC. Amino acids: CASSQLEGYNEQFF.

The chain uses TRBV19 and TRBJ1-5; D gene ambiguous. Looked up from germline, CDR1 is LNHDA and CDR2 is SQIVND (reference sequence). V was trimmed by 4 bases and J by 7 bases, leaving 11 bases between them. The CDR3 is 13 amino acids. The CDR3 DNA is TGTGCCAGTAGTAACAGCGTTTTCCAGCCCCAGCATTTT. It translates to CASSNSVFQPQHF.

This chain's CDR3 is CASSLANVGQETQYF. In nucleotides, the CDR3 is TGCGCCAGCAGCTTGGCGAACGTGGGACAAGAGACCCAGTACTTC. The J gene is TRBJ2-5, the V gene TRBV5-1; D is uncertain. Germline V gene data show CDR1 as SGHRS and CDR2 as YFSETQ. The CDR3 spans 15 residues. Between the trimmed V and J ends, which lost 0 bases and 2 bases, there was a span of 11 bases.